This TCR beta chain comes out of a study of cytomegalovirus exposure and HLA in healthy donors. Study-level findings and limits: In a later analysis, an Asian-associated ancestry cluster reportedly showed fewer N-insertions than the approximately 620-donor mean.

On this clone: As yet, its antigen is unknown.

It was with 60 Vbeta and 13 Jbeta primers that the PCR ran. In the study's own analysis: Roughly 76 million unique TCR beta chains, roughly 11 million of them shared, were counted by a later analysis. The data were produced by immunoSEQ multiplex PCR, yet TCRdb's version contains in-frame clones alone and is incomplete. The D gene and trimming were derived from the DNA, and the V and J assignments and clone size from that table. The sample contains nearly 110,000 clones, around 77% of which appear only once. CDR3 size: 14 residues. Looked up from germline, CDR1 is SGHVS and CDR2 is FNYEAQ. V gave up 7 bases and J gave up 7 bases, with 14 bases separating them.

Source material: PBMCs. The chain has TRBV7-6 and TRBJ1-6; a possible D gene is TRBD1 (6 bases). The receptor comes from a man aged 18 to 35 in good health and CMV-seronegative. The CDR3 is CASTKTGHNSPLHF. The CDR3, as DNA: TGTGCCAGCACCAAAACAGGGCACAATTCACCCCTCCACTTT.